These 12 T cell receptor beta chains were sequenced from one sample in a study of T cell responses to AZD1222 COVID-19 vaccine. The protocol was immunoSEQ multiplex PCR, while the TCRdb copy is restricted to in-frame clones and leaves out a portion. The sample consists of about 170,000 clones, 80% to 95% of them appearing once. The sample in question was peripheral blood, obtained on day 0 of AZD1222 vaccination. The receptors here all came from an adult in good health.

This clone has only a few counts. The chain has TRBV7-2 and TRBJ1-2; tentative D call: TRBD1 (5 bases). Germline CDR1 SGHTA, CDR2 FQGNSA. CDR3 length: 17 residues. The V end was cut by 1 base, the J end by 0 bases, with 15 bases between. The CDR3 nucleotides are TGTGCCAGCAGCTTAGTGATCGGGGGTCCAGCTAACTATGGCTACACCTTC. This codes for CASSLVIGGPANYGYTF. Full variable domain (remainder filled in from reference TRBV7-2 and TRBJ1-2): GAGVSQSPSNKVTEKGKDVELRCDPISGHTALYWYRQSLGQGLEFLIYFQGNSAPDKSGLPSDRFSAERTGGSVSTLTIQRTQQEDSAVYLCASSLVIGGPANYGYTFGSGTRLTVV.

This clone was picked up one time. The J gene is TRBJ2-7, the V gene TRBV27; TRBD2 might be the D (7 bases). V dropped 5 bases and J dropped 2 bases, with 16 bases sitting between them. The CDR3 totals 15 residues. CDR1 MNHEY and CDR2 SMNVEV come from the germline V gene (reference sequence). The CDR3 region is CASSRQGGVTYEQYF. The CDR3 bases are TGTGCCAGCAGTCGGCAAGGGGGGGTAACCTACGAGCAGTACTTC.

V gene TRBV18 combines with J gene TRBJ1-1, with D unresolved. The CDR3 runs 13 residues. The germline CDR1 and CDR2 sequences are KGHSH and LQKENI. Trimming took off 3 bases at V and 0 bases at J, with 5 bases between the two ends. CDR3: CASSPPVNTEAFF. Here the CDR3 DNA reads TGTGCCAGCTCACCGCCCGTGAACACTGAAGCTTTCTTT. Supplemented by reference TRBV18 and TRBJ1-1, the full variable domain reads NAGVMQNPRHLVRRRGQEARLRCSPMKGHSHVYWYRQLPEEGLKFMVYLQKENIIDESGMPKERFSAEFPKEGPSILRIQQVVRGDSAAYFCASSPPVNTEAFFGQGTRLTVV.

The chain employs TRBV2 and TRBJ1-1; 10 nucleotides agree with TRBD1. The V and J ends lost 8 bases and 0 bases, in that order; junction bases with no gene match: 9. The CDR3 loop spans 16 amino acids. Germline V gene sequence: CDR1 SNHLY, CDR2 FYNNEI. CDR3 in amino acids: CASGIRDRGMNTEAFF. The CDR3 coding sequence is TGTGCCAGCGGAATTCGGGACAGGGGCATGAACACTGAAGCTTTCTTT. Together with reference TRBV2 and TRBJ1-1, the CDR3 gives the full variable domain: EPEVTQTPSHQVTQMGQEVILRCVPISNHLYFYWYRQILGQKVEFLVSFYNNEISEKSEIFDDQFSVERPDGSNFTLKIRSTKLEDSAMYFCASGIRDRGMNTEAFFGQGTRLTVV.

The chain is built from TRBV5-8 and TRBJ1-2, with no clear D. Germline lookup yields CDR1 SGHTS and CDR2 YDEGEE. CDR3 length: 12 residues. The V end lost 2 bases, the J end lost 9 bases, and 11 bases lay between the germline ends. In DNA form, the CDR3 reads TGTGCCAGCAGCTTTCCAAGGTGGAGCTACACCTTC. Amino acids: CASSFPRWSYTF.

This chain connects TRBV5-1 to TRBJ1-1; 8 positions match TRBD1. The CDR3 is made up of 15 amino acids. Germline CDR1 reads SGHRS; CDR2 reads YFSETQ. Losses at the gene ends were 4 bases for V and 4 bases for J; bases not matched to a gene: 9. The CDR3 here is CASSPQGQVATEAFF. CDR3 DNA: TGCGCCAGCAGCCCGCAGGGACAGGTGGCCACTGAAGCTTTCTTT.

The chain has TRBV6-2 or TRBV6-3 and TRBJ1-5; D unclear. V lost 3 bases and J lost 4, with 10 bases in between. Germline V gene data show CDR1 as MNHEY and CDR2 as SVGEGT. There are 14 residues in the CDR3. The CDR3 DNA sequence: TGTGCCAGCAGTTATAATTTCGGAAATCAGCCCCAGCATTTT. Protein: CASSYNFGNQPQHF.

Only one count was recorded for this clone. The chain links TRBV10-3 to TRBJ2-7, with 12 bases matching TRBD1. The V gene's germline CDR1 is ENHRY and CDR2 SYGVKD. CDR3 length equals 15 residues. The ends lost 4 bases at V and 5 bases at J; junction bases unmatched: 6. Here the CDR3 reads CAISGGDRGPHEQYF. Here the CDR3 DNA reads TGTGCCATCAGTGGGGGGGACAGGGGGCCGCACGAGCAGTACTTC.

The rearrangement joins TRBV29-1 to TRBJ1-3, with 9 bases that match TRBD1. The CDR3 sequence is 15 residues long. Germline values: CDR1 SQVTM, CDR2 ANQGSEA. The V gene end was trimmed by 6 bases and the J gene end by 7 bases; junction bases not matched to a gene: 13. Written as DNA, the CDR3 is TGCAGCGTACGGGGACAGGGTGATTCGTGGAACACCATATATTTT. It yields the protein CSVRGQGDSWNTIYF.

V is TRBV9 and J is TRBJ1-2; D call uncertain. Trimming cost V 4 bases and J 5 bases, with 12 bases left between them. Germline CDR1 SGDLS, CDR2 YYNGEE. This CDR3 has 13 amino acids. The CDR3 sequence: CASSPGPQYGYTF. CDR3 DNA: TGTGCCAGCAGCCCGGGTCCTCAATATGGCTACACCTTC.

This rearrangement joins TRBV28 to TRBJ1-4; TRBD1 is a possible D gene (6 bases). Trimming shortened V by 5 bases and J by 0 bases, and 13 bases separated the two germline ends. The CDR3 spans 16 residues. The germline CDR1 and CDR2 sequences are MDHEN and SYDVKM. This CDR3 is CASSASNRATNEKLFF. The CDR3 region has the DNA TGTGCCAGCAGTGCCAGCAACAGGGCAACTAATGAAAAACTGTTTTTT.

This chain joins TRBV10-3 and TRBJ2-5; 7 bases agree with TRBD1. CDR1 and CDR2 from the germline V gene are ENHRY and SYGVKD. The CDR3 has 13 residues. Losses at the gene ends were 11 bases for V and 4 bases for J; bases not matched to a gene: 10. The CDR3 DNA follows: TGTGCCGTAAACAGGGGAGCGACAGAGACCCAGTACTTC. This codes for CAVNRGATETQYF.